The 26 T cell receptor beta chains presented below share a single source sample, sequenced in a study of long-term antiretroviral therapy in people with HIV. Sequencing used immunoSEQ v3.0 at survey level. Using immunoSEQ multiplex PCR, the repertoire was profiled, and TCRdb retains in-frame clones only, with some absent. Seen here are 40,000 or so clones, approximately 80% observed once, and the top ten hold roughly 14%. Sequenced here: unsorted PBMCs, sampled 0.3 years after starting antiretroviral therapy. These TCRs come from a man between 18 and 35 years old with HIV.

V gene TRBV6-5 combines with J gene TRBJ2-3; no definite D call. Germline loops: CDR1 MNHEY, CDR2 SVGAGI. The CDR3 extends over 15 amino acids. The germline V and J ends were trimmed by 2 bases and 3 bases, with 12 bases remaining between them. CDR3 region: CASSYDTGVTDTQYF. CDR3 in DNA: TGTGCCAGCAGTTACGACACTGGGGTTACAGATACGCAGTATTTT.

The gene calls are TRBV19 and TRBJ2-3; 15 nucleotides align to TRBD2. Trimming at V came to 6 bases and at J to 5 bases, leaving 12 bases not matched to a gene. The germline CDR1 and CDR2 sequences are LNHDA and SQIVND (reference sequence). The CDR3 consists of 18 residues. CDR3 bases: TGTGCCAGTAGCCCGGGACTAGCGGGAGGAAGGGATGTAGATACGCAGTATTTT. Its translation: CASSPGLAGGRDVDTQYF.

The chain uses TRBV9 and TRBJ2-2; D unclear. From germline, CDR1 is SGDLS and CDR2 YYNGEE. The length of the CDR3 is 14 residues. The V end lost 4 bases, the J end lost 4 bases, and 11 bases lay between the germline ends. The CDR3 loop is CASSPPPSTGELFF. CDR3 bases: TGTGCCAGCAGCCCCCCCCCGAGCACCGGGGAGCTGTTTTTT.

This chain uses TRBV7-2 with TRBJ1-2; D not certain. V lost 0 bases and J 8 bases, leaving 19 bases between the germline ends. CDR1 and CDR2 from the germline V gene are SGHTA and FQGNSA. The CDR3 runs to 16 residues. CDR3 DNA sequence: TGTGCCAGCAGCTTAGCTTCTTTCGGTGCCAGGAGCGGCTACACCTTC. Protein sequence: CASSLASFGARSGYTF.

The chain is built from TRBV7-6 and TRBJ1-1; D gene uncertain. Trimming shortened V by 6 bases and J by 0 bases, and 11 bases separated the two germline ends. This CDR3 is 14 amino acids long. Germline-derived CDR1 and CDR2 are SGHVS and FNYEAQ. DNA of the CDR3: TGTGCCAGCAGTGCCTTTAGCGTGAACACTGAAGCTTTCTTT. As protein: CASSAFSVNTEAFF.

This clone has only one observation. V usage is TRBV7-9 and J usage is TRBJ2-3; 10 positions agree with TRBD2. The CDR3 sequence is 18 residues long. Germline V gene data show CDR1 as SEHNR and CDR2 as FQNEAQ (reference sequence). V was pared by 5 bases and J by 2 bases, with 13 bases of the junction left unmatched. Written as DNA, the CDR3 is TGTGCCAGCAGCATACCAAAGCGACTAGCGGGTTTCACAGATACGCAGTATTTT. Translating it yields CASSIPKRLAGFTDTQYF.

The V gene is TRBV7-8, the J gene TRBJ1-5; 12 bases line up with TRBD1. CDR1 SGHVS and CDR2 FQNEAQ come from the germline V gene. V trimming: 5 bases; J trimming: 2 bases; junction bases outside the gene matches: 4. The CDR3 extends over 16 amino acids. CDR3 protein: CASSGTGGGGNQPQHF. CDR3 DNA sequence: TGTGCCAGCAGCGGGACAGGGGGCGGGGGCAATCAGCCCCAGCATTTT.

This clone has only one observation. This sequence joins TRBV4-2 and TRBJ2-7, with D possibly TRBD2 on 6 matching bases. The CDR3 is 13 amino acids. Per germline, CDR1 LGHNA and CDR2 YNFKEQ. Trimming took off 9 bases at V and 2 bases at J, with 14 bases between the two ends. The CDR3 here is CASGAGSPYEQYF. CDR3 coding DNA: TGTGCCAGTGGGGCGGGGTCCCCCTACGAGCAGTACTTC.

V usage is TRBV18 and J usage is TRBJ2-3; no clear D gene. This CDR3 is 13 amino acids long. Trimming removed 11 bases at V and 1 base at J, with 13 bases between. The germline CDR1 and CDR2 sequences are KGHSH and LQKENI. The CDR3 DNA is TGTGCCTCCTCACGTGAGGGCACAGATACGCAGTATTTT. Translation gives CASSREGTDTQYF.

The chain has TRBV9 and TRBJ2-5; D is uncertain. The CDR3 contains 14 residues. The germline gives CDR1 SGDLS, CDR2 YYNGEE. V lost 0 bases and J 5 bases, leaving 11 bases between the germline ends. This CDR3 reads CASSVGAEGETQYF. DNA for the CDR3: TGTGCCAGCAGCGTAGGGGCCGAAGGGGAGACCCAGTACTTC.

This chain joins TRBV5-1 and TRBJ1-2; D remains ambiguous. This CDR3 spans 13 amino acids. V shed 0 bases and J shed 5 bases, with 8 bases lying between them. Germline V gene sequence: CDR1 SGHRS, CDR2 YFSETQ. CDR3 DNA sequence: TGCGCCAGCAGCTTGGACAGAAATTATGGCTACACCTTC. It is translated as CASSLDRNYGYTF.

The CDR3 here is CASSLEQGVSTEAFF. In DNA form, the CDR3 reads TGTGCCAGCAGTCTCGAACAGGGGGTGAGCACTGAAGCTTTCTTT. The chain uses TRBV28 and TRBJ1-1; 8 nucleotides align to TRBD1. The V gene end was trimmed by 5 bases and the J gene end by 4 bases; junction bases not matched to a gene: 9. The CDR3 runs to 15 residues. Germline CDR1 reads MDHEN; CDR2 reads SYDVKM.

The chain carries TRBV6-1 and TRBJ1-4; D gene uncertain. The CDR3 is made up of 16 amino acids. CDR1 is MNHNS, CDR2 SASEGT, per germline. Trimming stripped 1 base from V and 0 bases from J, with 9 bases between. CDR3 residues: CASSEVSVPTNEKLFF. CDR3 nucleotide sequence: TGTGCCAGCAGTGAAGTGTCCGTCCCAACTAATGAAAAACTGTTTTTT.

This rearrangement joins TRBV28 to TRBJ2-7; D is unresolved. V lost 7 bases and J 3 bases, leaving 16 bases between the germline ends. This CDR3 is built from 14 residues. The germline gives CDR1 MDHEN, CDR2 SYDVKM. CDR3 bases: TGTGCCAGCATTTCGGACGGCAACTTCTACGAGCAGTACTTC. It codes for CASISDGNFYEQYF. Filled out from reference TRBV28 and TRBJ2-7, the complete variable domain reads DVKVTQSSRYLVKRTGEKVFLECVQDMDHENMFWYRQDPGLGLRLIYFSYDVKMKEKGDIPEGYSVSREKKERFSLILESASTNQTSMYLCASISDGNFYEQYFGPGTRLTVT.

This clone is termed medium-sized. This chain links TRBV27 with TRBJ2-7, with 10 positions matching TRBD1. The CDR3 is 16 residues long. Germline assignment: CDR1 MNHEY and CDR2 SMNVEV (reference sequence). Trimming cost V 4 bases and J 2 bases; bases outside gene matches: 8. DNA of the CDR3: TGTGCCAGCAGTTACGCCGGACAGGGGGTACCCTACGAGCAGTACTTC. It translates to CASSYAGQGVPYEQYF.

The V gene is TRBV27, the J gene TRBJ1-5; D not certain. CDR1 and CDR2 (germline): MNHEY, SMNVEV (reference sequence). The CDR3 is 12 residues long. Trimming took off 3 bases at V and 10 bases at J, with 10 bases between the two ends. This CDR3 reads CASSFGWGPQHF. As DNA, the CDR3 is TGTGCCAGCAGTTTTGGATGGGGACCCCAGCATTTT.

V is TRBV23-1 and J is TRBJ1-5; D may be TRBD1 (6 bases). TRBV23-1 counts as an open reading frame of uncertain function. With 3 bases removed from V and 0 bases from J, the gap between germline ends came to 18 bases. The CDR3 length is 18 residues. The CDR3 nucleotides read TGCGCCAGCAGTCAGGACGGACAGACAAGATATAGCAATCAGCCCCAGCATTTT. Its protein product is CASSQDGQTRYSNQPQHF.

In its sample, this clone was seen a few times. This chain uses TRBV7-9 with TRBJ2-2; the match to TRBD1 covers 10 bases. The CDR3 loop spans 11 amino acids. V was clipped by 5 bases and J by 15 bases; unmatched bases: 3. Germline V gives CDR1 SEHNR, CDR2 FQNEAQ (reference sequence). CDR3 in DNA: TGTGCCAGCAGCCGGACAGGGGGGGTGTTTTTT. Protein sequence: CASSRTGGVFF.

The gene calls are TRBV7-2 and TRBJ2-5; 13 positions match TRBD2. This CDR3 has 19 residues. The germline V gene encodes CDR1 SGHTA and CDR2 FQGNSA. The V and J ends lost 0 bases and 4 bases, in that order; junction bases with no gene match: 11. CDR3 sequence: CASSLARPGLAGELETQYF. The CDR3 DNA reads TGTGCCAGCAGCTTAGCGCGTCCCGGACTAGCGGGAGAGTTAGAGACCCAGTACTTC.

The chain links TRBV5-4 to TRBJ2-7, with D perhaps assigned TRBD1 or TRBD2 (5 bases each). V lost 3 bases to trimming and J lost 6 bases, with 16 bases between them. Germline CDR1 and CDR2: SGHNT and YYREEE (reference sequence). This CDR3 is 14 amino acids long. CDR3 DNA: TGTGCCAGCAGCTCTGCCGGGACGCTCTCCGAGCAGTACTTC. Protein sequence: CASSSAGTLSEQYF.

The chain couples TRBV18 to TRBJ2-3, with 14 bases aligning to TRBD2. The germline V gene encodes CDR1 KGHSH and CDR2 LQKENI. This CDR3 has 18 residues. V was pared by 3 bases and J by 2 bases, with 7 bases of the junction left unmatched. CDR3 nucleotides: TGTGCCAGCTCACCCGGACTAGCGGGAGGCCGTTACACAGATACGCAGTATTTT. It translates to CASSPGLAGGRYTDTQYF.

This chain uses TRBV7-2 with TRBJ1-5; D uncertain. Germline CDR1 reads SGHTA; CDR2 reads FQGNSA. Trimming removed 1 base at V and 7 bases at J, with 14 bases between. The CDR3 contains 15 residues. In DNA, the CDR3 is TGTGCCAGCAGCTTAGGAGTTGGGGTAGGGCAGCCCCAGCATTTT. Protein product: CASSLGVGVGQPQHF.

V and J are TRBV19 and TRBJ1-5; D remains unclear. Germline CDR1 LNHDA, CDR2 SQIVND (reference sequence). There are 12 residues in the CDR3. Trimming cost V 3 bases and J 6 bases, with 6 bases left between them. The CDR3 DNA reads TGTGCCAGTAGTATGGGTGGTCAGCCCCAGCATTTT. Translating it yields CASSMGGQPQHF. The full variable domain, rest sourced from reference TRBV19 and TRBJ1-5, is DGGITQSPKYLFRKEGQNVTLSCEQNLNHDAMYWYRQDPGQGLRLIYYSQIVNDFQKGDIAEGYSVSREKKESFPLTVTSAQKNPTAFYLCASSMGGQPQHFGDGTRLSIL.

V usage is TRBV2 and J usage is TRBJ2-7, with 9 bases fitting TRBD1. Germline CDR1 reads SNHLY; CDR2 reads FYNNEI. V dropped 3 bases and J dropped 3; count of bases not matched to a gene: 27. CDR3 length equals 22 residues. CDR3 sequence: CASSDSGGSGTGTLLPHYEQYF. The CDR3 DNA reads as TGTGCCAGCAGTGACTCTGGGGGGTCCGGGACAGGGACCCTCTTACCCCACTACGAGCAGTACTTC.

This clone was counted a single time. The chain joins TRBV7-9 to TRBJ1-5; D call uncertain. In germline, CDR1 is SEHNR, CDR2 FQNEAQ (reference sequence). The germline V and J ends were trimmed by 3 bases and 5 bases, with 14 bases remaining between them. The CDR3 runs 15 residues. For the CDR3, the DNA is TGTGCCAGCAGCTTCCGGGCCCGAAGGTATCAGCCCCAGCATTTT. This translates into CASSFRARRYQPQHF.

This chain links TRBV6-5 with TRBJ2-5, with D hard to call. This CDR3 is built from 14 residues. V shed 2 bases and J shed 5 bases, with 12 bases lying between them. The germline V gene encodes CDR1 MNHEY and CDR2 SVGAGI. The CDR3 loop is CASSYRPTAETQYF. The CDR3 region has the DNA TGTGCCAGCAGTTACCGCCCCACCGCTGAGACCCAGTACTTC.